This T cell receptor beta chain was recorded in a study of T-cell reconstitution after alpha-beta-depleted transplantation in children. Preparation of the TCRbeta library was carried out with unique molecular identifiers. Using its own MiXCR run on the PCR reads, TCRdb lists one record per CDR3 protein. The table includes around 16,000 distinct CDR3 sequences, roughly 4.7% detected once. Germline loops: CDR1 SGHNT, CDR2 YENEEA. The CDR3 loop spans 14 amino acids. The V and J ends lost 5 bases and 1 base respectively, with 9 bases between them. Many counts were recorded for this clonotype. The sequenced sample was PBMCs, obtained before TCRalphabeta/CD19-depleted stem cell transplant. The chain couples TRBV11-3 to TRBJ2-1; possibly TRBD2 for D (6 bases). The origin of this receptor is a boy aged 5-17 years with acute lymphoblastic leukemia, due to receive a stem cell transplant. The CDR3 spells CASSPSESYNEQFF. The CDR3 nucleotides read TGTGCCAGCAGCCCTAGCGAGTCCTACAATGAGCAGTTCTTC.